This entry describes one T cell receptor beta chain. Its antigen is undetermined. The data derive from a study of CD8 T cells in ankylosing spondylitis. Study-wide points: Previous work reported some of these motif variants in the synovial fluid and blood of reactive arthritis. Reported data indicate significant enrichment of disease-linked clones within matched ankylosing spondylitis synovial fluid.

This CDR3 has 17 residues. Trimming at V came to 8 bases and at J to 4 bases, leaving 19 bases not matched to a gene. Germline V gene lookup returns CDR1 DFQATT and CDR2 SNEGSKA (reference sequence). Quantitative molecular-barcoded 5'-RACE generated the TCR beta libraries. Each CDR3 protein gets one entry after TCRdb re-called the 5' RACE reads with MiXCR. Of about 36,000 distinct CDR3 sequences in the sample, around an eighth were seen once. Sequenced material: synovial fluid, either unsorted or a sorted T cell fraction (not recorded which). This TCR came from a male donor with ankylosing spondylitis. J is TRBJ2-3 and V is TRBV20-1; 9 bases are a match to TRBD2. CDR3 bases: TGCAGTCAGTATGGCGGGAGGGCCGGGTTTGGATCAGATACGCAGTATTTT. It translates to CSQYGGRAGFGSDTQYF.